The rows below give T cell receptor beta chains drawn from one sample of a study of breast tumors, draining lymph nodes, adjacent tissues. TCRdb itself ran the multiplex PCR reads through MiXCR, one entry per CDR3 protein. The profile shows approximately 130,000 distinct CDR3 sequences, 21% of them singletons. Specimen: axillary lymph node tissue. The receptor source for this set is a female donor with breast cancer. Some clones in this sample may be carry-over from other donors' samples. Each CDR3 is given with its conserved first and last residue. Fields, in order: J gene, CDR3 length, clone size, D gene, V gene, CDR3 DNA, CDR3 protein. D genes are given only for firm matches. Some rows mark clone size as missing; the rest say once, few, many or name a class of expanded clone.

TRBJ2-5	15	many	NA	TRBV4-2	TGTGCCAGCAGCCAAGAGAGGGGCCCCCAAGAGACCCAGTACTTC	CASSQERGPQETQYF
TRBJ1-5	14	many	NA	TRBV2	TGTGCCAGCAGTGACCGACAGGATCGGAGACCCCAGCATTTT	CASSDRQDRRPQHF
TRBJ1-4	17	few	NA	TRBV12-3/TRBV12-4	TGTGCCAGCAGCACCCGGGAAGGGGAGGCAACTAATGAAAAACTGTTTTTT	CASSTREGEATNEKLFF
TRBJ2-3	14	many	TRBD1	TRBV7-8	TGTGCCAGCAGCTTGGGGACAGGGGGAGATACGCAGTATTTT	CASSLGTGGDTQYF
TRBJ2-7	14	many	TRBD2	TRBV30	TGTGCCTGGAGTACCTCCGGGACTAGCGGAGCCCAGTACTTC	CAWSTSGTSGAQYF
TRBJ1-3	16	many	NA	TRBV15	TGTGCCACCAGCAGAGATATGGACTTCTCTGGAAACACCATATATTTT	CATSRDMDFSGNTIYF
TRBJ2-5	16	many	TRBD2	TRBV12-5	TGTGCTAGTGGTTTGGGCCTAGCGGGAGCTCAAGAGACCCAGTACTTC	CASGLGLAGAQETQYF
TRBJ1-2	14	many	NA	TRBV18	TGTGCCAGCTCACCAAGGGACGCCCCCTATGGCTACACCTTC	CASSPRDAPYGYTF
TRBJ2-5	14	many	NA	TRBV5-1	TGCGCCAGCAGCTTGGAGGTTCCCAGGGAGACCCAGTACTTC	CASSLEVPRETQYF
TRBJ2-7	16	many	TRBD1	TRBV4-2	TGTGCCAGCAGCCAAGCTCAGGGGGCTAGCTCCTACGAGCAGTACTTC	CASSQAQGASSYEQYF
TRBJ2-7	14	NA	TRBD1	TRBV28	TGTGCCAGCAGTTACACAGGGCCAGGGGGCGAGCAGTACTTC	CASSYTGPGGEQYF
TRBJ2-7	16	many	TRBD1	TRBV4-2	TGTGCCAGCAGCCATCTTAGGACAGGGCGGTACTACGAGCAGTACTTC	CASSHLRTGRYYEQYF
TRBJ2-5	14	many	NA	TRBV20-1	TGCAGTGCTTCCCAGCTGGACCTACAAGAGACCCAGTACTTC	CSASQLDLQETQYF
TRBJ2-1	16	few	TRBD2	TRBV7-2	TGTGCCAGCAGCCCAGCGGGACTAGCGGCGGGCAATGAGCAGTTCTTC	CASSPAGLAAGNEQFF
TRBJ1-5	17	many	NA	TRBV15	TGTGCCACCAGCAGAGGAAGAGGTGGCAGGGAGAGACAGCCCCAGCATTTT	CATSRGRGGRERQPQHF
TRBJ2-6	15	NA	TRBD1	TRBV30	TGTGCCCGAAGGGACAGCCTCTCTGGGGCCAACGTCCTGACTTTC	CARRDSLSGANVLTF
TRBJ2-5	19	many	TRBD2	TRBV20-1	TGCAGTGCTAGGCCATTACGGAAACTAGCGGGAGGGAACCAAGAGACCCAGTACTTC	CSARPLRKLAGGNQETQYF
TRBJ2-1	14	many	NA	TRBV14	TGTGCCAGCAGCCAAGAAAGGCGGCACAATGAGCAGTTCTTC	CASSQERRHNEQFF
TRBJ2-2	16	many	TRBD1	TRBV20-1	TGCAGTGCTCAACCGTCGGACAGGTTAAGCACCGGGGAGCTGTTTTTT	CSAQPSDRLSTGELFF
TRBJ1-5	14	many	NA	TRBV19	TGTGCCACCGACTTAGGGGTCTCGGATCAGCCCCAGCATTTT	CATDLGVSDQPQHF
TRBJ2-7	16	many	TRBD2	TRBV5-4	TGTGCCAGCAGCTACCTGCGGGGGGGCCCGTCCAACGAGCAGTACTTC	CASSYLRGGPSNEQYF
TRBJ2-3	16	many	NA	TRBV9	TGTGCCAGCAGCGTAGAAGGGGGACTTAGCACAGATACGCAGTATTTT	CASSVEGGLSTDTQYF
TRBJ2-3	16	many	TRBD1	TRBV5-1	TGCGCCAGCAGCCGTGAGGGGACAGTCCGGGCAGGTACGCAGTATTTT	CASSREGTVRAGTQYF
TRBJ2-5	12	NA	NA	TRBV7-8	TGTGCCAGCAGCCCCCCCCCTGAGACCCAGTACTTC	CASSPPPETQYF
TRBJ2-7	16	many	TRBD2	TRBV7-8	TGTGCCAGCAGCTTAGCGTCCCAGCGGGATTCCTACGAGCAGTACTTC	CASSLASQRDSYEQYF
TRBJ1-5	12	many	TRBD1	TRBV20-1	TGCAGTGCTGCCAGGGGGAATCAGCCCCAGCATTTT	CSAARGNQPQHF
TRBJ2-7	14	many	NA	TRBV28	TGTGCCAGCAGTCTGGCAGAGAGATTCTACGAGCAGTACTTC	CASSLAERFYEQYF
TRBJ1-2	13	many	NA	TRBV6-1	TGTGCCAGCAGTAGAGGGGAGGGCCAAGGCTACACCTTC	CASSRGEGQGYTF
TRBJ1-1	15	NA	NA	TRBV2	TGTGCCAGCAGCGTAGCAGGGTTGGGTAGCACTGAAGCTTTCTTT	CASSVAGLGSTEAFF
TRBJ2-2	14	few	TRBD1	TRBV27	TGTGCCAGCAGAGGGACAGGGGGCACCGGGGAGCTGTTTTTT	CASRGTGGTGELFF
TRBJ2-1	10	many	NA	TRBV29-1	TGCAGCGTTGACGGGAATGAGCAGTTCTTC	CSVDGNEQFF
TRBJ2-7	13	many	TRBD1	TRBV5-1	TGCGCCAGCAGCCAGGGACAGATCTACGAGCAGTACTTC	CASSQGQIYEQYF
TRBJ1-2	15	many	NA	TRBV7-2	TGTGCCAGCAGCTTAAATAACGGCGGCTACTATGGCTACACCTTC	CASSLNNGGYYGYTF
TRBJ2-6	15	many	NA	TRBV5-1	TGCGCCAGCAGCTTGGAAGGGTCTGGGGCCAACGTCCTGACTTTC	CASSLEGSGANVLTF
TRBJ2-1	13	many	TRBD2	TRBV5-6	TGTGCCAGCAGCCTAGTCAGGGCGGGAGGCCAGATCTTC	CASSLVRAGGQIF
TRBJ2-1	14	many	NA	TRBV5-4	TGTGCCAGCAGTTTCGTCGAGCTTTTAAGTGAGCAGTTCTTC	CASSFVELLSEQFF
TRBJ1-2	15	many	TRBD1	TRBV11-2	TGTGCCAGCAGCTTATTTGGGACAGGGTCATATGGCTACACCTTC	CASSLFGTGSYGYTF
TRBJ2-5	15	many	NA	TRBV20-1	TGCAGTGCTAGAGATCTGGTCGTAGGCTTGGGTACCCAGTACTTC	CSARDLVVGLGTQYF
TRBJ1-6	16	many	NA	TRBV6-1	TGTGCCAGCAGTGAAACAGTAGGGGTGAGTAATTCACCCCTCCACTTT	CASSETVGVSNSPLHF
TRBJ1-2	15	many	TRBD1	TRBV20-1	TGCAGTGCTAGAGATTCCGGGACAGGAATCTATGGCTACACCTTC	CSARDSGTGIYGYTF
TRBJ1-2	16	many	NA	TRBV4-1	TGCGCCAGCAGCCAAGATCTAGGGCAGGGCGACTATGGCTACACCTTC	CASSQDLGQGDYGYTF
TRBJ1-4	15	many	NA	TRBV14	TGTGCCAGCAGCCGGGACGGGCAGGGTGGCGAAAAACTGTTTTTT	CASSRDGQGGEKLFF
TRBJ1-5	15	many	NA	TRBV20-1	TGCAGTGCCCTTACCGCCGGGTCTCCCTCTGGGCCCCAGCATTTT	CSALTAGSPSGPQHF
TRBJ2-2	12	many	NA	TRBV6-5	TGTGCCGGGGGACCGGGCACCGGGGAGCTGTTTTTT	CAGGPGTGELFF
TRBJ1-5	15	many	NA	TRBV6-4	TGTGCCAGCAGACCCGAGGACAGAAGCAATCAGCCCCAGCATTTT	CASRPEDRSNQPQHF
TRBJ1-5	15	many	NA	TRBV12-3/TRBV12-4	TGTGCCAGCAGTTTAGGGGACTCTGATTCGTGGCCCCAGCATTTT	CASSLGDSDSWPQHF
TRBJ2-7	13	many	NA	TRBV7-8	TGTGCCAGCAGCTTAGGGCCTCGGAACGAGCAGTACTTC	CASSLGPRNEQYF
TRBJ2-1	18	many	NA	TRBV15	TGTGCCACCAGCAGACCCGAGGGGGGCAACCTCCCCTACAATGAGCAGTTCTTC	CATSRPEGGNLPYNEQFF
TRBJ2-7	14	many	TRBD1	TRBV7-2	TGTGCCAGCAGCTCCTGGGGGACAGGTGTTCATCGGTACTTC	CASSSWGTGVHRYF
TRBJ2-6	14	many	NA	TRBV5-1	TGCGCCAGCAGCACCGCCCTTGGGGCCAACGTCCTGACTTTC	CASSTALGANVLTF
TRBJ2-3	16	many	NA	TRBV5-1	TGCGCCAGCAGCTTGGGGGGAGGCCGGAGCACAGATACGCAGTATTTT	CASSLGGGRSTDTQYF
TRBJ1-2	14	few	TRBD1	TRBV30	TGTGCCTGGAGTTCGGGACAGTCTCTCTATGGCTACACCTTC	CAWSSGQSLYGYTF
TRBJ2-7	14	many	TRBD2	TRBV6-5	TGTGCCAGCAGCCCACTAGCGGGAGTCAGCGAGCAGTACTTC	CASSPLAGVSEQYF
TRBJ2-1	15	many	TRBD1	TRBV6-1	TGTGCCAGCACCCCCGGACAGGGACTCTACAATGAGCAGTTCTTC	CASTPGQGLYNEQFF
TRBJ2-1	12	many	TRBD2	TRBV2	TGTGCCAGCACTAGCGGGAGTAATGAGCAGTTCTTC	CASTSGSNEQFF